This TCR beta chain was recorded in a study of blood T cell repertoires in COVID-19. Methods used by the authors: By means of reference gene primer amplification, nucleated cell counts were estimated. Profiled with immunoSEQ multiplex PCR; TCRdb holds only in-frame clones, not every one. V, J and clone size were drawn from that table, and D and trimming were deduced from the DNA. The sample contains fewer than 15,000 clones, 73% of which appear only once. The CDR3 length is 15 residues. Losses at the gene ends were 2 bases for V and 4 bases for J; bases not matched to a gene: 7. Germline assignment: CDR1 SGHVS and CDR2 FNYEAQ.

This sequence joins TRBV7-6 and TRBJ2-7; 8 positions agree with TRBD2. The receptor's source is a human donor in a cohort sampled during active COVID-19. The sample taken for sequencing was peripheral blood. The CDR3 DNA sequence: TGTGCCAGCAGCTTATTGATAGCGGGGCCGTACGAGCAGTACTTC. Protein product: CASSLLIAGPYEQYF.